This T cell receptor (beta chain) was sequenced during a study of OX40 agonist ivuxolimab in advanced cancers. Turning to the study itself: Of mixed ages from about 20 to 90 and averaging approximately 60 years, the group was roughly 85% male. General study results and limits: In the expanded peripheral T cells, antigen specificity was never determined.

Of note for this clone: Its antigen is unknown.

TCRdb keeps only in-frame clones here, not all; method: immunoSEQ multiplex PCR. The sample contains fewer than 20,000 clones, just under 75% of which appear only once. This TCR derives from an adult with an advanced solid tumor such as melanoma, head and neck, liver or kidney cancer. This specimen was CD4+ or CD8+ T cells sorted from blood, taken in a trial of the OX40 agonist ivuxolimab.

CDR3 loop: CASSPTGNTEAFF. The CDR3 DNA is TGCGCCAGCAGCCCAACAGGGAACACTGAAGCTTTCTTT. The chain employs TRBV4-1 and TRBJ1-1; TRBD1 might be the D (5 bases). The CDR3 runs 13 residues. The ends were cut back, 4 bases at V and 1 base at J, with 7 bases in the middle. The germline CDR1 and CDR2 sequences are MGHRA and YSYEKL.